A single sample gave rise to the 7 T cell receptor beta chains below, sequenced in a study of cytomegalovirus exposure and HLA in healthy donors. 13 Jbeta primers and 60 Vbeta primers were used for the PCR. The protocol was immunoSEQ multiplex PCR, while the TCRdb copy is restricted to in-frame clones and leaves out a portion. This sample carries roughly 45,000 clones, roughly 51% of them seen once, and the ten largest clones take approximately 5.6%. Sequencing was done on a sample of PBMCs. Receptors were obtained from a man aged 55 to 70 in good health and CMV-seronegative.

The V call is TRBV18, the J call TRBJ2-1; TRBD2 is a possible D gene (6 bases). The CDR3 has 16 amino acids. CDR1 is KGHSH and CDR2 is LQKENI in the germline V gene. V was trimmed by 3 bases and J by 5 bases, leaving 17 bases between them. CDR3 coding DNA: TGTGCCAGCTCACCCTCTCCGGGAGTAGGACACAATGAGCAGTTCTTC. Translation gives CASSPSPGVGHNEQFF.

This clone has more than one count but fewer than ten. This chain links TRBV2 with TRBJ1-4, with a possible D match to TRBD1 (5 bases). This CDR3 contains 13 residues. V dropped 7 bases and J dropped 6 bases, with 12 bases sitting between them. Germline V gene lookup returns CDR1 SNHLY and CDR2 FYNNEI. CDR3 loop: CASTAGSDEKLFF. The CDR3 bases are TGTGCCAGCACAGCAGGGTCTGATGAAAAACTGTTTTTT.

The chain carries TRBV10-3 and TRBJ1-4; D is uncertain. With 1 base removed from V and 3 bases from J, the gap between germline ends came to 6 bases. The germline gives CDR1 ENHRY, CDR2 SYGVKD. The CDR3 covers 14 residues. The CDR3 coding sequence is TGTGCCATCAGTGAGTTAAATTCTAATGAAAAACTGTTTTTT. Protein sequence: CAISELNSNEKLFF.

The chain joins TRBV5-5 to TRBJ2-7, with D possibly being TRBD2 (5 bases). The CDR3 sequence is 13 residues long. The germline V gene has CDR1 SGHKS and CDR2 YYEKEE (reference sequence). The DNA of the CDR3 is TGTGCCAGCAGCGGGGTCCTAGGACTTCCAGGACGGGTC. Translation gives CASSGVLGLPGRV.

The rearrangement joins TRBV5-1 to TRBJ1-4; D possibly corresponds to TRBD1 (5 bases). The V gene lost 4 bases and the J gene lost 3 bases, with 13 bases spanning the gap. The germline V gene encodes CDR1 SGHRS and CDR2 YFSETQ. There are 15 residues in the CDR3. As DNA, the CDR3 is TGCGCCAGCAGCCCTGAAGACAGACCTAATGAAAAACTGTTTTTT. Its translation: CASSPEDRPNEKLFF.

The chain couples TRBV27 to TRBJ2-7, with D possibly being TRBD1 (6 bases). Germline V gene lookup returns CDR1 MNHEY and CDR2 SMNVEV (reference sequence). The length of the CDR3 is 13 residues. V lost 3 bases, J lost 5 bases, and 11 bases lay in between. The CDR3 spells CASSFMDRDEQYF. CDR3 bases: TGTGCCAGCAGTTTCATGGACAGAGACGAGCAGTACTTC.

The V call is TRBV7-2, the J call TRBJ2-7; D is perhaps TRBD2 (6 bases). The germline CDR1 and CDR2 sequences are SGHTA and FQGNSA. The CDR3 spans 13 residues. V lost 1 base and J lost 6, with 10 bases in between. This CDR3 is CASSLGYGGEQYF. The CDR3 nucleotides read TGTGCCAGCAGCTTAGGCTACGGGGGCGAGCAGTACTTC.